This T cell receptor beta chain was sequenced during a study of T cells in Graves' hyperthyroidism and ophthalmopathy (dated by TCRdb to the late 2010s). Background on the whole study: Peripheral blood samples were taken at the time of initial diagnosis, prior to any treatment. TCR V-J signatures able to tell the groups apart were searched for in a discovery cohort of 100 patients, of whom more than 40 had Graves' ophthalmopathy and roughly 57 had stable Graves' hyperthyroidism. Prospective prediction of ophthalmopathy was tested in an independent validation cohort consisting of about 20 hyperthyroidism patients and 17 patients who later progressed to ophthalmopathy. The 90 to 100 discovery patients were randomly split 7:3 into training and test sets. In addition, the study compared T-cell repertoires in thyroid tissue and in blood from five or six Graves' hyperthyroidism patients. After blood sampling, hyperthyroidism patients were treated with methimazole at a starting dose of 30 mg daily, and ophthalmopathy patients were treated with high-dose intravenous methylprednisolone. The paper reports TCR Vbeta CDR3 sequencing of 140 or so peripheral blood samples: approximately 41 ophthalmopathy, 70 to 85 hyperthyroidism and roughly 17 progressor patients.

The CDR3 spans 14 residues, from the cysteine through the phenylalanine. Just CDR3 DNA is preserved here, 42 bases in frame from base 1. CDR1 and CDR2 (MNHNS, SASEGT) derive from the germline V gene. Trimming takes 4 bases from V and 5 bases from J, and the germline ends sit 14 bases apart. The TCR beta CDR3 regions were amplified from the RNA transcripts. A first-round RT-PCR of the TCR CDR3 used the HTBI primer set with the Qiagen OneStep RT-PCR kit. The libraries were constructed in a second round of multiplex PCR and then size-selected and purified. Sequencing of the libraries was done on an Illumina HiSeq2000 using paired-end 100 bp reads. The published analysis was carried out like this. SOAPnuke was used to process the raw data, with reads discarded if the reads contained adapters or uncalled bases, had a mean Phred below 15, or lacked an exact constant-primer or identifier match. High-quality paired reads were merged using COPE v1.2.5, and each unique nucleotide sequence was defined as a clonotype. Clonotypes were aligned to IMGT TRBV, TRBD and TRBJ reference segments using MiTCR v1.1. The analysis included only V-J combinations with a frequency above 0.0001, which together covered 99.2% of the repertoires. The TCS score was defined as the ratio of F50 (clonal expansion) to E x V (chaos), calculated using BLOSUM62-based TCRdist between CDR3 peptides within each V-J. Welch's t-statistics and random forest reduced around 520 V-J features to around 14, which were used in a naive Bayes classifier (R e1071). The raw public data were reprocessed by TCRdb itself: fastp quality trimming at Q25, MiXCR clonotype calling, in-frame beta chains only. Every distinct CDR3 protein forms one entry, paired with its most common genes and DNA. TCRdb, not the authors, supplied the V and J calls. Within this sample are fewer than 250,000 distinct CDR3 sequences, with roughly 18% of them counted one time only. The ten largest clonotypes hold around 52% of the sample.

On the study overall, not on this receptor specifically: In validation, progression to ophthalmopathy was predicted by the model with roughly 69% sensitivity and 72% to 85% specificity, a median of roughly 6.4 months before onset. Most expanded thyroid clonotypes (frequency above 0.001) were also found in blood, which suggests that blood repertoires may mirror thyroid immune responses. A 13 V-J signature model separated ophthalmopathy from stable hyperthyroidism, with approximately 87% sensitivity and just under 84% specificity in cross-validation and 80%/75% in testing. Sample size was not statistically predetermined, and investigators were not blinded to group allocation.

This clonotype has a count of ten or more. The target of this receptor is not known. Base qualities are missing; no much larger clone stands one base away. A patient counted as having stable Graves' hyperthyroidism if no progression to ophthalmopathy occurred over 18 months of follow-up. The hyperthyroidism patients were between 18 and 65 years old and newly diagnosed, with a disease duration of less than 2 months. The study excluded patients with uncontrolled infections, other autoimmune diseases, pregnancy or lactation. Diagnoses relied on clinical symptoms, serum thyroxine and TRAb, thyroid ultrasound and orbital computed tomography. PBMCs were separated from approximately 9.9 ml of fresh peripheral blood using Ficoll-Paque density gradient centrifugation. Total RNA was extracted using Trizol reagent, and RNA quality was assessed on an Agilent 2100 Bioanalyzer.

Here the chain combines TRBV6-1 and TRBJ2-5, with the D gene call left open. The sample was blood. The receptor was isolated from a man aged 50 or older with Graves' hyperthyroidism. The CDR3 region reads CASSVRRQGETQYF. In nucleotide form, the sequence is TGTGCCAGCAGTGTGCGGCGGCAAGGGGAGACCCAGTACTTC.